Given below is one T cell receptor beta chain in context. This sample was included in a study of T cells in tuberculosis. The assay was immunoSEQ multiplex PCR, and TCRdb's table has in-frame clones only and misses some. The sample lists some 34,000 clones; about 90% were seen once. V was shortened by 0 bases and J by 0 bases, with 9 bases between the two germline ends. The CDR3 runs to 15 residues. CDR1 SGHRS and CDR2 YFSETQ come from the germline V gene. Sequencing used PBMCs. The rearrangement uses TRBV5-1 and TRBJ1-1; D gene unclear. The sequence derives from a donor aged 10-30 years with latent tuberculosis or without tuberculosis infection. Some clones in this sample may be carry-over from other donors' samples. The CDR3 DNA reads TGCGCCAGCAGCTTGGCGTACTCCATGAACACTGAAGCTTTCTTT. Protein product: CASSLAYSMNTEAFF.